The 20 T cell receptor beta chains below come from one sample, sequenced in a study of response to subunit inactivated influenza vaccine. TCRdb independently ran MiXCR on the RT-PCR reads; one entry per CDR3 protein. Found here are about 780,000 distinct CDR3 sequences, around 18% of them singletons; the top ten hold about a tenth. The input for sequencing was PBMCs from blood, taken 5 to 6 days after vaccination. Receptors originate from a man aged 50 to 59 who received an inactivated influenza vaccine.

The chain employs TRBV20-1 and TRBJ1-1; D gene ambiguous. Germline CDR1 DFQATT, CDR2 SNEGSKA (reference sequence). V lost 3 bases and J 4 bases, leaving 6 bases between the germline ends. The CDR3 loop spans 11 amino acids. CDR3 DNA: TGCAGTGCTAGGGAAGCCACTGAAGCTTTCTTT. Translation gives CSAREATEAFF.

This clonotype was detected a few times. The chain has TRBV15 and TRBJ1-1; 7 nucleotides agree with TRBD1. Losses at the gene ends were 5 bases for V and 4 bases for J; bases not matched to a gene: 16. Germline V lookup: CDR1 LNHNV, CDR2 YYDKDF (reference sequence). The CDR3 contains 17 residues. The CDR3, as DNA: TGTGCCACCAGCCGACTGGGATGGAGGGGGCGGATCACTGAAGCTTTCTTT. Translation: CATSRLGWRGRITEAFF.

CDR3 DNA: TGTGCCAGCAGTAAACGTTACATCGGACAGGGGGCAAATGAGCAGTTCTTC. It encodes CASSKRYIGQGANEQFF. The chain carries TRBV7-6 and TRBJ2-1; 11 bases are a match to TRBD1. Trimming cost V 6 bases and J 7 bases; bases outside gene matches: 14. CDR1 and CDR2 (germline): SGHVS, FNYEAQ. CDR3 size: 17 residues.

This rearrangement joins TRBV7-9 to TRBJ2-1; a possible D gene is TRBD1 (5 bases). The germline CDR1 and CDR2 sequences are SEHNR and FQNEAQ (reference sequence). V was cut by 2 bases and J by 12 bases, with 11 bases left in between. CDR3 length: 12 residues. This chain's CDR3 is CASSLLDSRQFF. The CDR3 bases are TGTGCCAGCAGCTTACTAGACAGCCGGCAGTTCTTC.

Ten or more counts support this clonotype. The rearrangement joins TRBV5-5 to TRBJ2-1; D gene unclear. Trimming took 2 bases from V and 10 from J, leaving 10 bases between them. Germline CDR1 and CDR2: SGHKS and YYEKEE (reference sequence). The CDR3 runs 12 residues. The CDR3 DNA is TGTGCCAGCAGCTTCTCAGGCCGAGAGCAGTTCTTC. Translated: CASSFSGREQFF.

The chain is built from TRBV20-1 and TRBJ2-7; D is unclear. Germline CDR1 DFQATT, CDR2 SNEGSKA (reference sequence). V lost 4 bases, J lost 3 bases, and 19 bases lay in between. CDR3 length: 15 residues. CDR3 sequence reads: CSATPRSGGNYEQYF. CDR3 sequence (DNA): TGCAGTGCTACTCCCCGTTCAGGCGGTAACTACGAGCAGTACTTC.

Regarding this clonotype: Here the CDR3 omits its conserved ending phenylalanine or tryptophan, so a read error is the likely source. The chain links TRBV7-3 to TRBJ2-3; D not resolved. Germline lookup yields CDR1 SGHTA and CDR2 FQGTGA. The CDR3 has 13 amino acids. Trimming took off 2 bases at V and 2 bases at J, with 5 bases between the two ends. As DNA, the CDR3 is TGTGCCAGCAGCTTACAATCCACAGATACGCAGTATTAT. It yields the protein CASSLQSTDTQYY.

The sample holds a few counts of this clonotype. J is TRBJ1-1 and V is TRBV12-3 or TRBV12-4, with D perhaps TRBD1 (6 bases). Trimming removed 5 bases from V and 0 bases from J, with 13 bases in between. The CDR3 totals 15 residues. The CDR3 DNA sequence: TGTGCCAGCAGTACCACCGGGACAATGAACACTGAAGCTTTCTTT. Protein product: CASSTTGTMNTEAFF.

This clonotype has ten or more counts. This rearrangement joins TRBV20-1 to TRBJ2-5, with D perhaps TRBD2 (6 bases). Germline assignment: CDR1 DFQATT and CDR2 SNEGSKA (reference sequence). V was pared by 5 bases and J by 2 bases, with 12 bases between. The CDR3 totals 13 residues. Here the CDR3 DNA reads TGCAGTGCTGACCGGGACTCACAAGAGACCCAGTACTTC. Translation gives CSADRDSQETQYF.

In this sample, this clonotype turned up many times. The V call is TRBV20-1, the J call TRBJ2-6; D is unclear. The CDR3 sequence is 13 residues long. V lost 1 base, J lost 2 bases, and 3 bases lay in between. Germline V gene data show CDR1 as DFQATT and CDR2 as SNEGSKA (reference sequence). CDR3 nucleotides: TGCAGTGCTAGAGTGCCTGGGGCCAACGTCCTGACTTTC. This gives the protein CSARVPGANVLTF.

CDR3 bases: TGTGCCAGCAGGAGGCGGGACCGCCAAGAGACCCAGTACTTC. Amino acids: CASRRRDRQETQYF. The chain joins TRBV11-2 to TRBJ2-5; a possible D gene is TRBD2 (6 bases). Germline assignment: CDR1 SGHAT and CDR2 FQNNGV. The CDR3 runs to 14 residues. V was cut by 6 bases and J by 1 base, with 12 bases left in between.

This clonotype was seen more than once but under ten times. At one boundary the junction diverges from the germline segment, which might be a read error. The chain employs TRBV12-3 or TRBV12-4 and TRBJ1-2; D is unresolved. This CDR3 region has 13 residues. The CDR3 is CASTLGSSLGYTF. For the CDR3, the DNA is TGTGCCAGCACTTTAGGTAGCAGCTTGGGCTACACCTTC.

This CDR3 is CASSRGGPQDEQYF. DNA of the CDR3: TGCGCCAGCAGCCGTGGGGGCCCCCAGGACGAGCAGTACTTC. The rearrangement uses TRBV4-3 and TRBJ2-7; possibly TRBD1 for D (6 bases). The CDR3 is 14 residues long. Deletions cut 4 bases from V and 5 bases from J, with 15 bases between. The germline CDR1 and CDR2 sequences are LGHNA and YSLEER.

This clonotype was found a few times. The chain joins TRBV4-3 to TRBJ2-3; D is uncertain. Germline V gene data show CDR1 as LGHNA and CDR2 as YSLEER. V was pared by 1 base and J by 6 bases, with 8 bases between. The CDR3 is made up of 13 amino acids. The CDR3 DNA sequence: TGCGCCAGCAGCCAAGTTTACCGGGATACGCAGTATTTT. This codes for CASSQVYRDTQYF.

The chain couples TRBV6-2 or TRBV6-3 to TRBJ2-7; 7 bases fit TRBD2. Germline CDR1 reads MNHEY; CDR2 reads SVGEGT. This CDR3 contains 18 residues. The trim removed 0 bases at V and 4 bases at J, leaving 15 bases unmatched. The CDR3 is CASSYSTGGPSWSYEQYF. DNA of the CDR3: TGTGCCAGCAGTTACTCGACGGGGGGACCATCGTGGAGTTACGAGCAGTACTTC.

This chain links TRBV7-2 with TRBJ2-2; a possible D gene is TRBD1 (6 bases). CDR3 length: 16 amino acids. The germline V gene has CDR1 SGHTA and CDR2 FQGNSA. V shed 7 bases and J shed 0 bases, with 15 bases lying between them. The DNA of the CDR3 is TGTGCCAGCAATTACCGACAGGCTTCGAACACCGGGGAGCTGTTTTTT. Translated: CASNYRQASNTGELFF.

This clonotype was recorded a few times. The chain has TRBV2 and TRBJ2-3; D tentatively reads TRBD1 or TRBD2 (6 bases each). The CDR3 consists of 16 residues. Per germline, CDR1 SNHLY and CDR2 FYNNEI. The V gene lost 4 bases and the J gene lost 0 bases, with 14 bases spanning the gap. CDR3 bases: TGTGCCAGCAGTGTTGCGATAGGGGGGAGCACAGATACGCAGTATTTT. As protein: CASSVAIGGSTDTQYF.

This clonotype has just a few counts. V usage is TRBV7-2 and J usage is TRBJ2-4; TRBD1 matches 11 bases. The V gene's germline CDR1 is SGHTA and CDR2 FQGNSA. This CDR3 region has 14 residues. V gave up 5 bases and J gave up 9 bases; unmatched junction bases: 6. For the CDR3, the DNA is TGTGCCAGCAGCCGGGACAGGGGGAAGGGCATTCAGTACTTC. Its protein is CASSRDRGKGIQYF.

This clonotype appeared a few times. The chain combines TRBV29-1 with TRBJ2-2; 7 bases align to TRBD2. Germline V CDR1 and CDR2: SQVTM, ANQGSEA. The V segment lost 6 bases and the J segment 2 bases; nucleotides outside the gene matches: 6. The CDR3 is 14 amino acids. In DNA form, the CDR3 reads TGCAGCGTCGCGCCGGGACTAAACACCGGGGAGCTGTTTTTT. Translation gives CSVAPGLNTGELFF.

This clonotype appeared a few times. The V and J genes are TRBV6-1 and TRBJ2-3; 7 nucleotides align to TRBD1. Trimming at V came to 7 bases and at J to 0 bases, leaving 4 bases not matched to a gene. Germline assignment: CDR1 MNHNS and CDR2 SASEGT. The CDR3 covers 14 residues. The CDR3 protein is CASMDRPSTDTQYF. In nucleotides, the CDR3 is TGTGCCAGCATGGACAGGCCCAGCACAGATACGCAGTATTTT.